These 2 T cell receptor beta chains share one sample of origin, sequenced in a study of cytomegalovirus exposure and HLA in healthy donors. PCR was performed using 60 Vbeta and 13 Jbeta primers. Produced via immunoSEQ multiplex PCR; TCRdb's table is partial and in-frame only. The sample table includes 150,000 to 200,000 clones. Sequencing input: PBMCs. The receptors originated from a woman between 55 and 75 years old in good health and CMV-seronegative.

The V gene is TRBV9, the J gene TRBJ2-7, with TRBD2 as a possible D gene (6 bases). Germline V gives CDR1 SGDLS, CDR2 YYNGEE. This CDR3 spans 15 amino acids. The germline V and J ends were trimmed by 0 bases and 4 bases, with 14 bases remaining between them. DNA for the CDR3: TGTGCCAGCAGCGTAGCCGGGAGTAAGCTTTACGAGCAGTACTTC. This codes for CASSVAGSKLYEQYF.

The rearrangement links TRBV6-5 to TRBJ2-7, with 7 bases that match TRBD1. Germline-derived CDR1 and CDR2 are MNHEY and SVGAGI. The CDR3 covers 13 residues. CDR3 sequence: CASEGAPNYEQYF. The CDR3 DNA follows: TGTGCGAGCGAGGGGGCTCCGAACTACGAGCAGTACTTC.